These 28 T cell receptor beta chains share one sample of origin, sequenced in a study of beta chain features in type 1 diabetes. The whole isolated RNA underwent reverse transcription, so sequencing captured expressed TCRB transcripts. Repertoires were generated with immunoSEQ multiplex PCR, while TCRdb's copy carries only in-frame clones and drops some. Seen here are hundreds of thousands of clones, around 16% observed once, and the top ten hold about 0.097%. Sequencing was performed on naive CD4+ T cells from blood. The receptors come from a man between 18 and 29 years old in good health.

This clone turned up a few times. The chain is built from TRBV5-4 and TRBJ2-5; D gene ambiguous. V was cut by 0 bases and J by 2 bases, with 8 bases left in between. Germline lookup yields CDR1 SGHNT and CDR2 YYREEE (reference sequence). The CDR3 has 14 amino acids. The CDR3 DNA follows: TGTGCCAGCAGCTTGGCTCAGCCTCAAGAGACCCAGTACTTC. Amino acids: CASSLAQPQETQYF.

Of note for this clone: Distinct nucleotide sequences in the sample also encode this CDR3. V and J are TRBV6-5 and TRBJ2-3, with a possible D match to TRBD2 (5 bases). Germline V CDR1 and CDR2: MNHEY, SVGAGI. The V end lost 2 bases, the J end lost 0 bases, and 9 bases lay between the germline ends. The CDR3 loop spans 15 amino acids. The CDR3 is CASSYRGSSTDTQYF. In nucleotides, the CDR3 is TGTGCCAGCAGTTACCGGGGTTCTAGCACAGATACGCAGTATTTT.

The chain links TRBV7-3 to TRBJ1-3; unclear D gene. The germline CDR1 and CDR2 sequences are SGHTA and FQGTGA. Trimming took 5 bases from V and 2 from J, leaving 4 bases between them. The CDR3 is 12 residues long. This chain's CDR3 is CASSRTGNTIYF. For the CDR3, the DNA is TGTGCCAGCAGCCGTACTGGAAACACCATATATTTT.

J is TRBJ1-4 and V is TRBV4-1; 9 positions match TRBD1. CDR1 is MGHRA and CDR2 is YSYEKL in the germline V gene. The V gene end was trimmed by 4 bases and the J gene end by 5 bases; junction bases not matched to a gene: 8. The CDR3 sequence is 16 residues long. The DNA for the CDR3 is TGCGCCAGCAGCCTACTTAACAGGGGGCAGAATGAAAAACTGTTTTTT. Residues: CASSLLNRGQNEKLFF.

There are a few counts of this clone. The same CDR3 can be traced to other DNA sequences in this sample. In DNA, the CDR3 is TGCGCCAGCAGCTCGGACAGCCATGGCTACACCTTC. It is translated as CASSSDSHGYTF. The chain employs TRBV5-1 and TRBJ1-2; tentative D call: TRBD1 (6 bases). CDR1 and CDR2 (germline): SGHRS, YFSETQ. The V end lost 3 bases, the J end lost 6 bases, and 9 bases lay between the germline ends. The CDR3 totals 12 residues.

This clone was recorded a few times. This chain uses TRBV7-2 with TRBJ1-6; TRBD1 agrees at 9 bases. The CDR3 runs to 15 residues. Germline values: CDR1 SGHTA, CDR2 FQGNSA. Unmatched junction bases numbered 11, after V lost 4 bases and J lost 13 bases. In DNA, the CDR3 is TGTGCCAGCAGCTCGGCCGGGACAGGGCCATTCCCCCTCCACTTT. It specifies CASSSAGTGPFPLHF. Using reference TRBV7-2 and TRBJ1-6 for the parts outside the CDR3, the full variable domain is GAGVSQSPSNKVTEKGKDVELRCDPISGHTALYWYRQSLGQGLEFLIYFQGNSAPDKSGLPSDRFSAERTGGSVSTLTIQRTQQEDSAVYLCASSSAGTGPFPLHFGNGTRLTVT.

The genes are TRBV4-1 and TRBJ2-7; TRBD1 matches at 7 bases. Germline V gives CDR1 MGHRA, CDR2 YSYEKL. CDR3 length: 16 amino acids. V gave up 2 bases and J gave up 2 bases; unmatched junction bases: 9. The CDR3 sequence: CASSQNPGTVPYEQYF. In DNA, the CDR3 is TGCGCCAGCAGCCAAAACCCCGGGACAGTGCCCTACGAGCAGTACTTC.

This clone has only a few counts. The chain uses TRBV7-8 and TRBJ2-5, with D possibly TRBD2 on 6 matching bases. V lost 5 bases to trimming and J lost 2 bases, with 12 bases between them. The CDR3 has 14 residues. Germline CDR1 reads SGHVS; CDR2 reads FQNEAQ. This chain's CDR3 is CASSPRRVQETQYF. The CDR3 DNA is TGTGCCAGCAGCCCGCGGAGGGTTCAAGAGACCCAGTACTTC.

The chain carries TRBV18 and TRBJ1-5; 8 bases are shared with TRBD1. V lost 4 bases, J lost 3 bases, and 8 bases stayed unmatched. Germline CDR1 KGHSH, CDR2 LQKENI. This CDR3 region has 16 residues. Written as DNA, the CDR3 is TGTGCCAGCTCACTTTCCGGGACAGGTTTCAATCAGCCCCAGCATTTT. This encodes CASSLSGTGFNQPQHF. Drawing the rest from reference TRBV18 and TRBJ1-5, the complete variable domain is NAGVMQNPRHLVRRRGQEARLRCSPMKGHSHVYWYRQLPEEGLKFMVYLQKENIIDESGMPKERFSAEFPKEGPSILRIQQVVRGDSAAYFCASSLSGTGFNQPQHFGDGTRLSIL.

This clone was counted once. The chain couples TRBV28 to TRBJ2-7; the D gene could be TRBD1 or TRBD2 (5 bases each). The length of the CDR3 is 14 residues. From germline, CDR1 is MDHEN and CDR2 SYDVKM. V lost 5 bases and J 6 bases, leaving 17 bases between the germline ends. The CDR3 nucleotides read TGTGCCAGCAGTCTGCAGGGACCATCTACCGAGCAGTACTTC. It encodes CASSLQGPSTEQYF.

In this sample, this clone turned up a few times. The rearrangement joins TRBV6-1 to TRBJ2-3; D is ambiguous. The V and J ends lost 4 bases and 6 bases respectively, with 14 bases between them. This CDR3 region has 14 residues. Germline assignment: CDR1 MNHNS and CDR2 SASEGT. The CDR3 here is CASSVPPIRDTQYF. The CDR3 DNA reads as TGTGCCAGCAGTGTCCCCCCGATTCGCGATACGCAGTATTTT.

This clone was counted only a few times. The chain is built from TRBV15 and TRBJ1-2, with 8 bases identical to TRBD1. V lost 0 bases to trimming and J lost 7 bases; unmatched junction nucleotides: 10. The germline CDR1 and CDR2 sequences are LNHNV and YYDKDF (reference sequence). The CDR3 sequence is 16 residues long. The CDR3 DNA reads TGTGCCACCAGCAGAGATTCGAAGGCAGGGGGCTTTGGCTACACCTTC. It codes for CATSRDSKAGGFGYTF.

The CDR3 sequence: CASSQAVRLAGDLRGTDTQYF. Here the CDR3 DNA reads TGTGCCAGCAGCCAAGCCGTTCGGCTAGCGGGAGATCTTCGGGGGACAGATACGCAGTATTTT. The V call is TRBV4-2, the J call TRBJ2-3, with 10 bases fitting TRBD2. The CDR3 length is 21 residues. Germline CDR1 and CDR2: LGHNA and YNFKEQ. After removal of 1 base from V and 3 bases from J, the junction contained 19 bases not matched to a gene.

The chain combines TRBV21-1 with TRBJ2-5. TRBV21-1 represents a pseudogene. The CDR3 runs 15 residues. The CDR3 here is CASSNLKRGVGTQYF. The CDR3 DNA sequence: TGTGCCAGCAGCAATCTCAAACGTGGGGTCGGGACCCAGTACTTC.

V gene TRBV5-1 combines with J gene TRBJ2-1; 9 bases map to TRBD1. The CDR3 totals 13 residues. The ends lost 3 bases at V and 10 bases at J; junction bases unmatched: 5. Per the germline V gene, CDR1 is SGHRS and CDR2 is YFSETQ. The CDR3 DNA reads TGCGCCAGCAGCTGGGGACAGGGAGGGGAGCAGTTCTTC. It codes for CASSWGQGGEQFF.

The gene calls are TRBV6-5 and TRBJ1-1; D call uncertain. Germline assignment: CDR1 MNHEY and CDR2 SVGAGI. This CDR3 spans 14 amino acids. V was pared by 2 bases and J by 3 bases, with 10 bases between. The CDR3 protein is CASSYRSRDTEAFF. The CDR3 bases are TGTGCCAGCAGTTACAGAAGTAGGGACACTGAAGCTTTCTTT.

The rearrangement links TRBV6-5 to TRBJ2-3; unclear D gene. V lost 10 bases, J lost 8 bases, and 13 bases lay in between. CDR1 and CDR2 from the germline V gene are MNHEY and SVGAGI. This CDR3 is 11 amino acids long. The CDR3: CATHRGRTQYF. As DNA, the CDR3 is TGTGCCACCCACCGCGGACGTACGCAGTATTTT.

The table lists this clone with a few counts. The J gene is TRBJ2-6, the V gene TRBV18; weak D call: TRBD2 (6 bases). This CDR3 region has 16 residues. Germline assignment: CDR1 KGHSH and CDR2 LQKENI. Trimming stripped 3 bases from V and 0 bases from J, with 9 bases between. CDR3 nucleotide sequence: TGTGCCAGCTCACCGGAGGGGAACTCTGGGGCCAACGTCCTGACTTTC. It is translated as CASSPEGNSGANVLTF.

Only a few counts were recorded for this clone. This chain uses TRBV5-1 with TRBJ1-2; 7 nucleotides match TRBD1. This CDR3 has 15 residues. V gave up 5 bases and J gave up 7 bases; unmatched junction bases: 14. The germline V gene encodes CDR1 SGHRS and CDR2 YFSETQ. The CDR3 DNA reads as TGCGCCAGCAGTGACAGGGTTCGGGCTTATGGTGGCTACACCTTC. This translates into CASSDRVRAYGGYTF.

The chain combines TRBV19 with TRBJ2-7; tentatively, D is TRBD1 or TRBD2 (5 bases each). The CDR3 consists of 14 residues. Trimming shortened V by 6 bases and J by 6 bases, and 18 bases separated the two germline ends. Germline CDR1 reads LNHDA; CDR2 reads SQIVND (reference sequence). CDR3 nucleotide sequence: TGTGCCAGTAGCTCTCAAGGGGAGCCCCCCGAGCAGTACTTC. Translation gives CASSSQGEPPEQYF.

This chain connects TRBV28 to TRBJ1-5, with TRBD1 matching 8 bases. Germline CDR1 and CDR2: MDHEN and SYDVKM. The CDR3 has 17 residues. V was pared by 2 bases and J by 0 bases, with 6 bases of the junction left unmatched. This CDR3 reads CASSLARTGISNQPQHF. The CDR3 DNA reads TGTGCCAGCAGTTTAGCGAGGACAGGGATTAGCAATCAGCCCCAGCATTTT.

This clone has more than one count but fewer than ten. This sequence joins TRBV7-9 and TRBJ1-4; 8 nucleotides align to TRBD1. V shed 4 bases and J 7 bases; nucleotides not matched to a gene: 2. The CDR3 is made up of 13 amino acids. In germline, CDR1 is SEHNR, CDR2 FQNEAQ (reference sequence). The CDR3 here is CASSSGQGEKLFF. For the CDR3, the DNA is TGTGCCAGCAGCTCCGGACAGGGTGAAAAACTGTTTTTT. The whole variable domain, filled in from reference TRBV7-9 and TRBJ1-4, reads DTGVSQNPRHKITKRGQNVTFRCDPISEHNRLYWYRQTLGQGPEFLTYFQNEAQLEKSRLLSDRFSAERPKGSFSTLEIQRTEQGDSAMYLCASSSGQGEKLFFGSGTQLSVL.

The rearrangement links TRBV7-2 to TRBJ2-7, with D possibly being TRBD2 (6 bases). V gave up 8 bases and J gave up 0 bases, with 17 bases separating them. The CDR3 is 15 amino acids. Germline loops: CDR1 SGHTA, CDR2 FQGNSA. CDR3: CASAMAEGSSYEQYF. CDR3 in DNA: TGTGCCAGCGCGATGGCGGAGGGGAGCTCCTACGAGCAGTACTTC.

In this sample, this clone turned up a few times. The CDR3 protein is CSVTFSGSNTGELFF. CDR3 in DNA: TGCAGCGTAACCTTTAGCGGGTCAAACACCGGGGAGCTGTTTTTT. The genes are TRBV29-1 and TRBJ2-2; 7 bases fit TRBD2. Germline V gives CDR1 SQVTM, CDR2 ANQGSEA. After removal of 6 bases from V and 2 bases from J, the junction contained 9 bases not matched to a gene. This CDR3 contains 15 residues.

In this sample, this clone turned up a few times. This CDR3 is CASSLIRSTEAFF. CDR3 in DNA: TGTGCCAGCAGCCTAATACGTAGCACTGAAGCTTTCTTT. The chain employs TRBV11-2 and TRBJ1-1, with D hard to call. V was trimmed by 5 bases and J by 4 bases, leaving 11 bases between them. This CDR3 has 13 amino acids. Germline V lookup: CDR1 SGHAT, CDR2 FQNNGV.

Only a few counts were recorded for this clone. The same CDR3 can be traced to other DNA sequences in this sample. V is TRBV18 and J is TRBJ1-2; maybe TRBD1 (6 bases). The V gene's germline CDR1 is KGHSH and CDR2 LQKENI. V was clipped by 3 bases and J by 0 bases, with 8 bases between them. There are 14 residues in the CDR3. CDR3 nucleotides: TGTGCCAGCTCACCGGACAGAGCTAACTATGGCTACACCTTC. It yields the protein CASSPDRANYGYTF.

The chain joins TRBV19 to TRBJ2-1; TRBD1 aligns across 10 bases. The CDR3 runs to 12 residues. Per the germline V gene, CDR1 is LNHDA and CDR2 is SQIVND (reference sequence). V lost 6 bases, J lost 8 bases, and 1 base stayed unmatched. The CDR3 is CASRTGGYEQFF. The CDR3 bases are TGTGCCAGTAGGACAGGGGGCTATGAGCAGTTCTTC. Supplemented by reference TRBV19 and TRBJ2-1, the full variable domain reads DGGITQSPKYLFRKEGQNVTLSCEQNLNHDAMYWYRQDPGQGLRLIYYSQIVNDFQKGDIAEGYSVSREKKESFPLTVTSAQKNPTAFYLCASRTGGYEQFFGPGTRLTVL.

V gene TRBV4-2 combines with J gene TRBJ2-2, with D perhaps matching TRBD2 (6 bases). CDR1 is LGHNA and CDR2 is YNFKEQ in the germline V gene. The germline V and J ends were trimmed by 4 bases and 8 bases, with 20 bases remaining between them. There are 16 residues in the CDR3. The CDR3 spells CASSPFQLGGWGELFF. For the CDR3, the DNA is TGTGCCAGCAGCCCTTTTCAGCTCGGGGGATGGGGGGAGCTGTTTTTT.